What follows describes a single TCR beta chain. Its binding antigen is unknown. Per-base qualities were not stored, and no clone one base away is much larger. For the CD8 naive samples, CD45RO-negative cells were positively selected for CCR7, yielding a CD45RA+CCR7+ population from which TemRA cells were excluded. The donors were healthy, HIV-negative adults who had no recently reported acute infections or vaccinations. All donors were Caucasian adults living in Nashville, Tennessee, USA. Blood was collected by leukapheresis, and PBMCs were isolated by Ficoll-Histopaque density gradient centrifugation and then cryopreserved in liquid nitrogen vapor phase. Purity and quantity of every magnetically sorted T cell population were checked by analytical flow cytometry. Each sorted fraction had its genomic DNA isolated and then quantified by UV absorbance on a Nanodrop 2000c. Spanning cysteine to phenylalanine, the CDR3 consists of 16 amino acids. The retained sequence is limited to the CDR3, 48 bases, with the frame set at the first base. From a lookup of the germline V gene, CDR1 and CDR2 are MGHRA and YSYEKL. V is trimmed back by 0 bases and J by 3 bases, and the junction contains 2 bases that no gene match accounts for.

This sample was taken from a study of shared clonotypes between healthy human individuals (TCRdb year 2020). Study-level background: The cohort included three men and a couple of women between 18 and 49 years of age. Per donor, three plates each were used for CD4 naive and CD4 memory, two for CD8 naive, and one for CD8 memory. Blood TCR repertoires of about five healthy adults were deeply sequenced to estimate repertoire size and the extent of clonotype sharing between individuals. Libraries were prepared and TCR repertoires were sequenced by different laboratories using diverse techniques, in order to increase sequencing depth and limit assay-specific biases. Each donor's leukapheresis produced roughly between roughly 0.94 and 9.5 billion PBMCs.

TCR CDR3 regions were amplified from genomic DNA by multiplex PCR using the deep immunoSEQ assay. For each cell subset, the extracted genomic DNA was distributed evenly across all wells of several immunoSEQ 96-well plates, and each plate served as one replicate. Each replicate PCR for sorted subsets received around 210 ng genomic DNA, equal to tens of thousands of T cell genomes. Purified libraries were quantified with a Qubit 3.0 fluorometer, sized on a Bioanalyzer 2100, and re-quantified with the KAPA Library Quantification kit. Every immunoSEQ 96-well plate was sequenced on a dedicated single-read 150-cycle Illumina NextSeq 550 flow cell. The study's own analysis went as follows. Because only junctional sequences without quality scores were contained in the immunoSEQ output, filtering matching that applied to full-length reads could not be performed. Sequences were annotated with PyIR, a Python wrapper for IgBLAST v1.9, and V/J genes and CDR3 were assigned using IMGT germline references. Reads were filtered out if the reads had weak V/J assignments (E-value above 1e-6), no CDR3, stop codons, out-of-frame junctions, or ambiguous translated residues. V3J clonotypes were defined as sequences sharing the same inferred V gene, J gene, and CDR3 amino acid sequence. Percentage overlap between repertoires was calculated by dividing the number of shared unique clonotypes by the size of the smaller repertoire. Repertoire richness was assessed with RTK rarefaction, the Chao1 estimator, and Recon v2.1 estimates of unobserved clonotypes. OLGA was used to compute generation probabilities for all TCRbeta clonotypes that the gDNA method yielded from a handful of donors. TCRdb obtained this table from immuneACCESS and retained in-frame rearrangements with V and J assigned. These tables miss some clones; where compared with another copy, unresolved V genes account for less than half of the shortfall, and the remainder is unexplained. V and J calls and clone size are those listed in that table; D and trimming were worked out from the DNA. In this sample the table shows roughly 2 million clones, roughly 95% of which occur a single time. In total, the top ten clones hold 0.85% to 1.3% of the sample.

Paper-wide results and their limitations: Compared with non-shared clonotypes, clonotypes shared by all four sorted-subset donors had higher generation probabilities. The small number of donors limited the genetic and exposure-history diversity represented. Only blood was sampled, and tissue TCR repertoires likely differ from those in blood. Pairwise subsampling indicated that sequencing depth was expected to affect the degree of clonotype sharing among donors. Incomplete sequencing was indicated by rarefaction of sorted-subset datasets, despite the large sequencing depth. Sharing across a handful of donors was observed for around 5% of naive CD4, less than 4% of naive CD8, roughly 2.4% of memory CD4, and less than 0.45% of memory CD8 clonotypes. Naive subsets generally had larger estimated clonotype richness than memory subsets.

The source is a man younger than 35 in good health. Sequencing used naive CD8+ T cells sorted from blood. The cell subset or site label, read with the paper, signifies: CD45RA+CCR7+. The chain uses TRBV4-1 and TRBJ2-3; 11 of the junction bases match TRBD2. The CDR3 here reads CASSQDIAGGTDTQYF. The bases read TGCGCCAGCAGCCAAGATATAGCGGGGGGGACAGATACGCAGTATTTT.